This TCR beta chain was identified during a study of early T cells in non-severe SARS-CoV-2 infection. Study-wide background: The authors sequenced bulk RNA from unsorted whole blood, leaving chains unpaired.

The study, taken as a whole, reports: VDJdb matching skewed toward anti-spike CD8 responses, missing private and CD4 specificities.

Individual cDNA molecules each received unique molecular identifiers attached to them. MiXCR, applied by TCRdb to the 5' RACE reads, yields one record per CDR3 protein. The table records tens of thousands of distinct CDR3 sequences, more than 7% of them present only once. The germline V and J ends were trimmed by 6 bases and 9 bases, with 12 bases remaining between them. The germline CDR1 and CDR2 sequences are SEHNR and FQNEAQ (reference sequence). The CDR3 runs to 12 residues. This clonotype occurred many times. Antigen: not known. The receptor's source is an adult who was a healthcare worker with PCR-confirmed SARS-CoV-2 infection or an uninfected control (not recorded which). This chain links TRBV7-9 with TRBJ2-1; weak D call: TRBD1 (6 bases). Here the sequenced sample was whole blood, taken at baseline. This CDR3 is CASRAEQGEQFF. CDR3 nucleotides: TGTGCCAGCAGGGCCGAACAGGGTGAGCAGTTCTTC.